Below are 20 T cell receptor beta chains sequenced from a single sample in a study of PD-1 blockade in mismatch repair-deficient tumors. Sequencing used immunoSEQ multiplex PCR; TCRdb keeps in-frame clones, though not all of them. The sample holds about 35,000 clones, approximately 80% seen once. Specimen: PBMCs, collected 6 weeks after starting pembrolizumab. These receptors were taken from an adult with mismatch repair-deficient cancer.

The chain recombines TRBV29-1 with TRBJ2-7, with D maybe TRBD2 (6 bases). The germline gives CDR1 SQVTM, CDR2 ANQGSEA. V was shortened by 0 bases and J by 0 bases, with 21 bases between the two germline ends. This CDR3 has 18 amino acids. The DNA of the CDR3 is TGCAGCGTTGAAGATCGGCGGGAACCCCCCTCAGACTCCTACGAGCAGTACTTC. Residues: CSVEDRREPPSDSYEQYF.

The chain is built from TRBV6-5 and TRBJ1-1, with 9 bases lining up with TRBD1. V was clipped by 1 base and J by 4 bases; unmatched bases: 4. Per germline, CDR1 MNHEY and CDR2 SVGAGI. The CDR3 length is 15 residues. Written as DNA, the CDR3 is TGTGCCAGCAGTTACTATAACAGGGGGCTCACTGAAGCTTTCTTT. Translated: CASSYYNRGLTEAFF.

This sequence joins TRBV7-2 and TRBJ2-7; the D is unclear. The V end was cut by 1 base, the J end by 4 bases, with 5 bases between. This CDR3 is 12 amino acids long. Germline V gene data show CDR1 as SGHTA and CDR2 as FQGNSA. Here the CDR3 DNA reads TGTGCCAGCAGCTTAGTTAGTTACGAGCAGTACTTC. Its translation is CASSLVSYEQYF. The whole variable domain, filled in from reference TRBV7-2 and TRBJ2-7, reads GAGVSQSPSNKVTEKGKDVELRCDPISGHTALYWYRQSLGQGLEFLIYFQGNSAPDKSGLPSDRFSAERTGGSVSTLTIQRTQQEDSAVYLCASSLVSYEQYFGPGTRLTVT.

The chain joins TRBV4-2 to TRBJ2-1; possibly TRBD2 for D (6 bases). CDR1 LGHNA and CDR2 YNFKEQ come from the germline V gene. The ends were cut back, 6 bases at V and 9 bases at J, with 21 bases in the middle. The CDR3 extends over 15 amino acids. The CDR3 protein is CASSPGTGLNSEQFF. In DNA form, the CDR3 reads TGTGCCAGCAGTCCCGGGACTGGCTTAAATAGTGAGCAGTTCTTC.

This clone was observed a single time. The rearrangement links TRBV11-2 to TRBJ2-1; 11 nucleotides align to TRBD2. The CDR3 contains 16 residues. V trimming: 0 bases; J trimming: 7 bases; junction bases outside the gene matches: 5. From germline, CDR1 is SGHAT and CDR2 FQNNGV. The CDR3, as DNA: TGTGCCAGCAGCTTAGAACTAGCGGGAGTGGCAAATGAGCAGTTCTTC. Its translation is CASSLELAGVANEQFF.

This CDR3 is CASYTGIHEQYF. In DNA, the CDR3 is TGTGCCTCCTACACAGGGATCCACGAGCAGTACTTC. This chain links TRBV30 with TRBJ2-7, with a possible D match to TRBD1 (6 bases). This CDR3 has 12 amino acids. Germline values: CDR1 GTSNPN, CDR2 SVGIG (reference sequence). V lost 7 bases and J lost 5, with 15 bases in between.

The rearrangement uses TRBV6-5 and TRBJ2-5; tentative D call: TRBD2 (5 bases). Looked up from germline, CDR1 is MNHEY and CDR2 is SVGAGI. This CDR3 region has 13 residues. Deletions cut 8 bases from V and 5 bases from J, with 15 bases between. DNA of the CDR3: TGTGCCAGCTCCCTTCAACGAGGGGAGACCCAGTACTTC. This sequence encodes CASSLQRGETQYF.

CDR3 nucleotide sequence: TGTGCCAGCAGTTACAGGGAGGGTTACAATGAGCAGTTCTTC. Encoded protein: CASSYREGYNEQFF. The J gene is TRBJ2-1, the V gene TRBV28, with a tentative D call TRBD2 (7 bases). The CDR3 totals 14 residues. Trimming stripped 4 bases from V and 4 bases from J, with 11 bases between. CDR1 and CDR2 (germline): MDHEN, SYDVKM. Filled out from reference TRBV28 and TRBJ2-1, the complete variable domain reads DVKVTQSSRYLVKRTGEKVFLECVQDMDHENMFWYRQDPGLGLRLIYFSYDVKMKEKGDIPEGYSVSREKKERFSLILESASTNQTSMYLCASSYREGYNEQFFGPGTRLTVL.

The chain carries TRBV5-1 and TRBJ1-5; D perhaps matches TRBD1 (6 bases). Trimming shortened V by 5 bases and J by 3 bases, and 12 bases separated the two germline ends. This CDR3 is 14 amino acids long. Germline loops: CDR1 SGHRS, CDR2 YFSETQ. The DNA for the CDR3 is TGCGCCAGCAGTACAGGGTACAACAATCAGCCCCAGCATTTT. Translation: CASSTGYNNQPQHF.

The V and J genes are TRBV11-2 and TRBJ1-1; 7 bases fit TRBD1. CDR1 and CDR2 (germline): SGHAT, FQNNGV. V lost 3 bases and J lost 4; bases outside the gene matches: 5. The CDR3 has 14 amino acids. The CDR3: CASSFDRAGTEAFF. Written as DNA, the CDR3 is TGTGCCAGCAGCTTTGACAGGGCGGGCACTGAAGCTTTCTTT.

J is TRBJ1-2 and V is TRBV28; D might be TRBD1 (6 bases). Trimming took 6 bases from V and 8 from J, leaving 22 bases between them. The germline V gene encodes CDR1 MDHEN and CDR2 SYDVKM. The CDR3 runs to 15 residues. The DNA for the CDR3 is TGTGCCAGCAGCGACCCGGGGGGCGCATCATGGGGCTACACCTTC. It encodes CASSDPGGASWGYTF.

The CDR3 nucleotides read TGTGCCAGCAGTCTACAGGGCGCTGAAGCTTTCTTT. Translated: CASSLQGAEAFF. The chain couples TRBV28 to TRBJ1-1; tentative D call: TRBD1 (6 bases). Germline CDR1 and CDR2: MDHEN and SYDVKM. Trimming cost V 5 bases and J 6 bases, with 10 bases left between them. The CDR3 is 12 amino acids.

This clone was seen only a few times. The chain is built from TRBV5-1 and TRBJ2-7; perhaps TRBD2 as D (6 bases). This CDR3 is built from 15 residues. The germline gives CDR1 SGHRS, CDR2 YFSETQ. V was clipped by 0 bases and J by 3 bases, with 13 bases between them. CDR3 bases: TGCGCCAGCAGCTTGGGGGACTTCAACCGCTACGAGCAGTACTTC. Its protein product is CASSLGDFNRYEQYF.

This chain uses TRBV5-3 with TRBJ1-5; D is undetermined. TRBV5-3 is placed among ORFs of uncertain function. The CDR3 is 13 residues long. Trimming stripped 2 bases from V and 4 bases from J, with 7 bases between. The CDR3 region is CARSFTGNQPQHF. As DNA, the CDR3 is TGTGCCAGAAGCTTTACGGGGAATCAGCCCCAGCATTTT.

The V and J genes are TRBV6-6 and TRBJ2-7; 12 bases match TRBD2. V was pared by 6 bases and J by 4 bases, with 4 bases of the junction left unmatched. Germline CDR1 is MNHNY and CDR2 is SVGAGI (reference sequence). This CDR3 has 14 residues. The CDR3, as DNA: TGTGCCAGCAGCCGTACTAGCGGGGGGTACGAGCAGTACTTC. Its translation is CASSRTSGGYEQYF.

J is TRBJ1-1 and V is TRBV7-9; D gene uncertain. Germline loops: CDR1 SEHNR, CDR2 FQNEAQ (reference sequence). Trimming pared 7 bases from V and 6 bases from J, leaving 12 bases between. The CDR3 contains 12 residues. This CDR3 reads CASTPGVAEAFF. The DNA of the CDR3 is TGTGCCAGCACCCCTGGAGTGGCTGAAGCTTTCTTT.

The chain joins TRBV4-1 to TRBJ2-7; TRBD2 aligns across 9 bases. CDR1 and CDR2 (germline): MGHRA, YSYEKL. The V gene end was trimmed by 3 bases and the J gene end by 2 bases; junction bases not matched to a gene: 2. The CDR3 consists of 14 residues. The CDR3 nucleotides read TGCGCCAGCAGCCAGCGGGGGGGCCCCTACGAGCAGTACTTC. Translated: CASSQRGGPYEQYF.

The rearrangement joins TRBV18 to TRBJ1-1; D not resolved. Trimming stripped 0 bases from V and 0 bases from J, with 8 bases between. The CDR3 loop spans 15 amino acids. The germline V gene encodes CDR1 KGHSH and CDR2 LQKENI. CDR3 coding DNA: TGTGCCAGCTCACCACCGGGCAGATTGAACACTGAAGCTTTCTTT. Its translation: CASSPPGRLNTEAFF.

The chain uses TRBV19 and TRBJ1-1, with D possibly being TRBD1 (6 bases). The CDR3 is made up of 17 amino acids. V was pared by 7 bases and J by 2 bases, with 23 bases between. Per the germline V gene, CDR1 is LNHDA and CDR2 is SQIVND (reference sequence). The CDR3 nucleotides are TGTGCCAGTAAGGTTGGACCAGGGGCCCCGGAAAACACTGAAGCTTTCTTT. It codes for CASKVGPGAPENTEAFF.

The J gene is TRBJ2-2, the V gene TRBV28, with 7 bases identical to TRBD1. Per germline, CDR1 MDHEN and CDR2 SYDVKM. The V and J ends lost 6 bases and 5 bases, in that order; junction bases with no gene match: 6. The length of the CDR3 is 14 residues. The CDR3 loop is CASSRRQGTGELFF. Written as DNA, the CDR3 is TGTGCCAGCAGCAGACGACAGGGAACCGGGGAGCTGTTTTTT.